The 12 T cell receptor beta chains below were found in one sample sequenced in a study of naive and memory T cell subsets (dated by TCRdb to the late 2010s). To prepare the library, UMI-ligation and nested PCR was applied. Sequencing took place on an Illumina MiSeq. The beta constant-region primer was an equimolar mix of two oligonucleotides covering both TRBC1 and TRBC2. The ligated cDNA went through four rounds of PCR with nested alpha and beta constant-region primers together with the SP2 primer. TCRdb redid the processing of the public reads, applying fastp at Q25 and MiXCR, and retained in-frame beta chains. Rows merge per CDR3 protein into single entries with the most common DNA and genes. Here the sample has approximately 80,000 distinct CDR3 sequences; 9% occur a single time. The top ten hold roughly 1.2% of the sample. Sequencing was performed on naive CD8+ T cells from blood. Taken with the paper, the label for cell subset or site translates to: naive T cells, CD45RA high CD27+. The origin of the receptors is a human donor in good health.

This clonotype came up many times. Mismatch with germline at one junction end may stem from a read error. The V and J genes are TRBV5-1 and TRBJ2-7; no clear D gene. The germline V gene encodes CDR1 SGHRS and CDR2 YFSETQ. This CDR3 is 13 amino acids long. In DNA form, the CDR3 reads TGTGCCAGCAGCTTGGGTGTGGCCTACGAGCAGTACTTC. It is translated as CASSLGVAYEQYF.

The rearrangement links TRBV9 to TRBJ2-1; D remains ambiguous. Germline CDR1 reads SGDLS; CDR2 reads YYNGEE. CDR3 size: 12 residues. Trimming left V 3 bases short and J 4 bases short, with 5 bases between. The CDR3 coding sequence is TGTGCCAGCAGCGGTACTTACAATGAGCAGTTCTTC. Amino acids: CASSGTYNEQFF.

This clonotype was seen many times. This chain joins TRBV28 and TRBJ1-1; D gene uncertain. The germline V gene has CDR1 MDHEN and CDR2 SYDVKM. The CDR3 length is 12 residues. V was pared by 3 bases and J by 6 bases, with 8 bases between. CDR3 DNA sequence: TGTGCCAGCAGTTTGGGCAGTCCTGAAGCTTTCTTT. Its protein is CASSLGSPEAFF.

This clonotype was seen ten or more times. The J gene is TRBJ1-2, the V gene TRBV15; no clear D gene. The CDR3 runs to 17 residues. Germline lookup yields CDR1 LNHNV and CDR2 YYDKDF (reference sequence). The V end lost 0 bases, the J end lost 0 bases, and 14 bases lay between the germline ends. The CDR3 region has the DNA TGTGCCACCAGCAGAGATCTGAGCCCCGAATCTAACTATGGCTACACCTTC. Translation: CATSRDLSPESNYGYTF.

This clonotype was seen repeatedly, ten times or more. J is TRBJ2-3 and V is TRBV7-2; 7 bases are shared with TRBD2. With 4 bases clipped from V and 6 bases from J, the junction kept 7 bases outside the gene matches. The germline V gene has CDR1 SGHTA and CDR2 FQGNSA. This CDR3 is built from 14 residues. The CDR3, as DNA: TGTGCCAGCAGCTCCAGACTAGCCTCCGATACGCAGTATTTT. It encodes CASSSRLASDTQYF. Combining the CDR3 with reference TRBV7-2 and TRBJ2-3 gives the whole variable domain GAGVSQSPSNKVTEKGKDVELRCDPISGHTALYWYRQSLGQGLEFLIYFQGNSAPDKSGLPSDRFSAERTGGSVSTLTIQRTQQEDSAVYLCASSSRLASDTQYFGPGTRLTVL.

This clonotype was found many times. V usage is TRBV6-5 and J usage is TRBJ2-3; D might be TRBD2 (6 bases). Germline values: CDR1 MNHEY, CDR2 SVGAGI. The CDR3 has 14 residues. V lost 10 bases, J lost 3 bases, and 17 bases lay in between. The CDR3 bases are TGTGCCACCCAGACCCGGGACTTTACAGATACGCAGTATTTT. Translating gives CATQTRDFTDTQYF.

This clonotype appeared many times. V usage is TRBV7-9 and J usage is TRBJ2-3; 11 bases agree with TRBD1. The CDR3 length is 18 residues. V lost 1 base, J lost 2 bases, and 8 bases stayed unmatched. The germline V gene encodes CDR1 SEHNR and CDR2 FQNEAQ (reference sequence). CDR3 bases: TGTGCCAGCAGCTTAGATCTTGGACAGGGGGCTTACACAGATACGCAGTATTTT. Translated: CASSLDLGQGAYTDTQYF.

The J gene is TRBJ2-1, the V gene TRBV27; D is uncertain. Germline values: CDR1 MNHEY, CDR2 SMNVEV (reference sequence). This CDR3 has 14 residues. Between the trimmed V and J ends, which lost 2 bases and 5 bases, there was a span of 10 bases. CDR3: CASSLMAANNEQFF. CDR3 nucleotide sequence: TGTGCCAGCAGTTTAATGGCAGCAAACAATGAGCAGTTCTTC.

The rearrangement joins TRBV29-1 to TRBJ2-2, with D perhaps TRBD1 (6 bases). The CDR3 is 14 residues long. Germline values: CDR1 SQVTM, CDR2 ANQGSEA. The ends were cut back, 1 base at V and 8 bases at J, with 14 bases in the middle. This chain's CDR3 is CSVEVARGSGELFF. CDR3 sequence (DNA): TGCAGCGTTGAAGTAGCCAGGGGATCTGGGGAGCTGTTTTTT.

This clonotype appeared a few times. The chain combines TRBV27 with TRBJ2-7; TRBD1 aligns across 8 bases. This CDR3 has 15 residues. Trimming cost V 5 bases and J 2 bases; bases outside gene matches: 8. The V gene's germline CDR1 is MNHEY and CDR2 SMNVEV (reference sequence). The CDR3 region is CASSQGALFPYEQYF. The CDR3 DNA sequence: TGTGCCAGCAGTCAGGGGGCCCTCTTCCCCTACGAGCAGTACTTC.

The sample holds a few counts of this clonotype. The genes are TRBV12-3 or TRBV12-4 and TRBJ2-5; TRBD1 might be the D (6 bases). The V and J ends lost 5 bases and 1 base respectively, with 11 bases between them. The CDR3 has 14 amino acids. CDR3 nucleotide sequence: TGTGCCAGCAGTCCCCGGGACACCCAAGAGACCCAGTACTTC. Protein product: CASSPRDTQETQYF.

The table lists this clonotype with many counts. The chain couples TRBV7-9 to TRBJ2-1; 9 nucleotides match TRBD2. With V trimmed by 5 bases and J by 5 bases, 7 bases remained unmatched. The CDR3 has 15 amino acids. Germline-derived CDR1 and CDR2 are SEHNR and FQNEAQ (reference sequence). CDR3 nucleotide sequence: TGTGCCAGCAGCGTCGGCCTAGCGGGGAACAATGAGCAGTTCTTC. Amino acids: CASSVGLAGNNEQFF.